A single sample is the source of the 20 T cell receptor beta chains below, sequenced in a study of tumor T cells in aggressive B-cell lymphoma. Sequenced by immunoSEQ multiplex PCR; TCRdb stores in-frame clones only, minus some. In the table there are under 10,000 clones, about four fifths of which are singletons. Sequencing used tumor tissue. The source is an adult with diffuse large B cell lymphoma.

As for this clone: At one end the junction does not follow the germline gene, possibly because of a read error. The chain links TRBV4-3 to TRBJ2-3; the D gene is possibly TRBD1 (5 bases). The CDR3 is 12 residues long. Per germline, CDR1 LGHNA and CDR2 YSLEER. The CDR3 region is CASSQDWGPNFF. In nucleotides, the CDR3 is TGCGCCAGCAGCCAAGATTGGGGCCCTAATTTCTTT.

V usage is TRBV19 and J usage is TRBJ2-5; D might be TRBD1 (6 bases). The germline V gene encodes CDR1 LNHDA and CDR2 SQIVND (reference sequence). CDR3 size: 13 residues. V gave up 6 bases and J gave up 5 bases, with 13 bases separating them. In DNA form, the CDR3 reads TGTGCCAGTAGACCACAGGGCGGCGAGACCCAGTACTTC. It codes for CASRPQGGETQYF.

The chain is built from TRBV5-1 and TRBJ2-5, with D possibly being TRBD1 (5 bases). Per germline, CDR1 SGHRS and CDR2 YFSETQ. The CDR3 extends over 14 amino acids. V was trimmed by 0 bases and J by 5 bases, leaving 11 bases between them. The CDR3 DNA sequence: TGCGCCAGCAGCTTGGGGGGCAGCCCGGAGACCCAGTACTTC. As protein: CASSLGGSPETQYF.

The CDR3 protein is CACGLRQPQHF. Here the CDR3 DNA reads TGTGCCTGTGGGTTGAGGCAGCCCCAGCATTTT. The chain recombines TRBV30 with TRBJ1-5; D remains ambiguous. With 6 bases removed from V and 7 bases from J, the gap between germline ends came to 10 bases. The germline V gene encodes CDR1 GTSNPN and CDR2 SVGIG (reference sequence). This CDR3 has 11 amino acids.

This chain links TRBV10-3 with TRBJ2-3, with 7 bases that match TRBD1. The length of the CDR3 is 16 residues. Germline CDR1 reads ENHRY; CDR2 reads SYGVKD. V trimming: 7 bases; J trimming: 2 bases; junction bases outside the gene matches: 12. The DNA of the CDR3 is TGTGCCATCAAGGAGGAATGGACAGGAGTCACAGATACGCAGTATTTT. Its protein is CAIKEEWTGVTDTQYF.

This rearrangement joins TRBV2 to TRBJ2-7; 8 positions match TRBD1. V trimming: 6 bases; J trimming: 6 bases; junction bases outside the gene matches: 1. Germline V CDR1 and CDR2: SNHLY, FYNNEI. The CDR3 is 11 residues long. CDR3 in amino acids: CASRGTGEQYF. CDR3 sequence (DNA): TGTGCCAGCAGAGGGACAGGCGAGCAGTACTTC.

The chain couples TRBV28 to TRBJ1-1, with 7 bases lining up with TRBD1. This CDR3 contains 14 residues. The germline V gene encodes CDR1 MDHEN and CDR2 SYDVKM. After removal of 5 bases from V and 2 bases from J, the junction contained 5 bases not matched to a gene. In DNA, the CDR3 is TGTGCCAGCAGTCTTGGGACAGCTAACACTGAAGCTTTCTTT. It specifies CASSLGTANTEAFF.

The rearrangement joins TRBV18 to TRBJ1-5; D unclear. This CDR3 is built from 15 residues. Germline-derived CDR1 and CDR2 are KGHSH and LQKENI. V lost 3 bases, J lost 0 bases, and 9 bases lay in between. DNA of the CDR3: TGTGCCAGCTCACCCGCAGGATATAGCAATCAGCCCCAGCATTTT. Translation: CASSPAGYSNQPQHF.

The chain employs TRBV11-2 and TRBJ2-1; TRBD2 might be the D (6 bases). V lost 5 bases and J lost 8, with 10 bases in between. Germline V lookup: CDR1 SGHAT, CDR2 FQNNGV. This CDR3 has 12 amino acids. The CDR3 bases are TGTGCCAGCAGCAGGACTACCCATGAGCAGTTCTTC. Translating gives CASSRTTHEQFF.

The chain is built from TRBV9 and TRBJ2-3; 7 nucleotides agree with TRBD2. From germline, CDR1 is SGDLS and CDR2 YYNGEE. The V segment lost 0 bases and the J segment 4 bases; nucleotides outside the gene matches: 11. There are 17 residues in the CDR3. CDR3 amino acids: CASSVGASGAGADTQYF. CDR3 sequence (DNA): TGTGCCAGCAGCGTAGGGGCTAGCGGAGCCGGGGCAGATACGCAGTATTTT.

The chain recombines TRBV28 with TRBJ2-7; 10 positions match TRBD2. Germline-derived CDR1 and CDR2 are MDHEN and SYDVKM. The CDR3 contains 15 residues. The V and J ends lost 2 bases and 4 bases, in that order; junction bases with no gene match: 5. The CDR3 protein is CASSLGLAGVYEQYF. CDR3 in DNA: TGTGCCAGCAGTTTAGGCCTAGCGGGAGTTTACGAGCAGTACTTC.

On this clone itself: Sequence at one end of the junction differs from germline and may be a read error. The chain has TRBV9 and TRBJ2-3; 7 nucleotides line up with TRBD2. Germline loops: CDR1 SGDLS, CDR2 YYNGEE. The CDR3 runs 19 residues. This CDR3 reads CDSSVETGSTGGGTDTQYF. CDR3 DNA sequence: TGTGACAGCAGCGTAGAAACGGGGTCGACGGGAGGCGGCACAGATACGCAGTATTTT.

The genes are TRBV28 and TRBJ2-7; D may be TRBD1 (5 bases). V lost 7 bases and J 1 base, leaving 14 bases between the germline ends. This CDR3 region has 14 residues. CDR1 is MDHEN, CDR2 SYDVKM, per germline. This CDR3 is CASTTGSRSYEQYF. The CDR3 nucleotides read TGTGCCAGCACCACAGGCAGTCGGTCCTACGAGCAGTACTTC. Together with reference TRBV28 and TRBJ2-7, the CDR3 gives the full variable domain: DVKVTQSSRYLVKRTGEKVFLECVQDMDHENMFWYRQDPGLGLRLIYFSYDVKMKEKGDIPEGYSVSREKKERFSLILESASTNQTSMYLCASTTGSRSYEQYFGPGTRLTVT.

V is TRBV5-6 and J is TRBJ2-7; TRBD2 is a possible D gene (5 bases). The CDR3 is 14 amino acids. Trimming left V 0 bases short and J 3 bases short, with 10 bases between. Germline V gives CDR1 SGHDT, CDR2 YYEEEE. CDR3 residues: CASSLGIRDYEQYF. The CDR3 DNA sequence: TGTGCCAGCAGCTTGGGTATCCGGGACTACGAGCAGTACTTC.

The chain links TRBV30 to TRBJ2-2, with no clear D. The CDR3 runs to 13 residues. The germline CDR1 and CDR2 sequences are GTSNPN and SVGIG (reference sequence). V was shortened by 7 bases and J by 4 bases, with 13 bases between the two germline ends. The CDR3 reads CALDLRRTGELFF. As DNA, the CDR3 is TGTGCCTTAGACTTACGGCGCACCGGGGAGCTGTTTTTT.

CDR3 coding DNA: TGTGCCAGCAGCCAAGAGTTAGCTCGCGACGAGCAGTACTTC. Translation gives CASSQELARDEQYF. The V gene is TRBV4-2, the J gene TRBJ2-7; no definite D call. The CDR3 consists of 14 residues. Germline CDR1 is LGHNA and CDR2 is YNFKEQ. V was trimmed by 0 bases and J by 5 bases, leaving 11 bases between them.

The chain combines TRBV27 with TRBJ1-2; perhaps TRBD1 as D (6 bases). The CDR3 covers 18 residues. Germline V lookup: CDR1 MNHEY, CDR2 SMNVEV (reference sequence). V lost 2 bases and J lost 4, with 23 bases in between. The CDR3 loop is CASSLMSSWGGTGYGYTF. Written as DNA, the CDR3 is TGTGCCAGCAGTTTAATGTCCAGTTGGGGGGGCACGGGCTATGGCTACACCTTC.

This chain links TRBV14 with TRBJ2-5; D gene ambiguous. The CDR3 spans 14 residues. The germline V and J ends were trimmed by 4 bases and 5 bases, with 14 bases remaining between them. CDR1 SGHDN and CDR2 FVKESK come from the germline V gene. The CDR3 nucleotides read TGTGCCAGCAGCCCCATGAGGTCGGTGGAGACCCAGTACTTC. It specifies CASSPMRSVETQYF.

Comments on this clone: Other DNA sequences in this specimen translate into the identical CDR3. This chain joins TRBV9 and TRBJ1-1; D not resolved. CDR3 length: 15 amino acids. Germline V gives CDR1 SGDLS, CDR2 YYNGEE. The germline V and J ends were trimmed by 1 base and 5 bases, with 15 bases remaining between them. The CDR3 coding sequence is TGTGCCAGCAGCGTACTTCCACAGAAGAATACTGAAGCTTTCTTT. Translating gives CASSVLPQKNTEAFF.

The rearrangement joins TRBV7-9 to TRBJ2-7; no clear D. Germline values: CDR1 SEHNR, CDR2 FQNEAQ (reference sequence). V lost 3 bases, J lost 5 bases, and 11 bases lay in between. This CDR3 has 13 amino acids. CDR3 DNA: TGTGCCAGCAGCTTCAGTGCCTCTGACGAGCAGTACTTC. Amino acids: CASSFSASDEQYF.